This TCR beta chain was captured in a study of response to subunit inactivated influenza vaccine. Regarding the study as a whole: New T cells are recruited in small numbers by each seasonal influenza vaccination, according to the authors' suggestion.

This clonotype was found a few times. Its antigen is still unknown. The CDR3 has 14 residues. V was clipped by 4 bases and J by 7 bases; unmatched bases: 10. CDR1 is SQVTM and CDR2 is ANQGSEA in the germline V gene. Using its own MiXCR run on the RT-PCR reads, TCRdb lists one record per CDR3 protein. The repertoire includes hundreds of thousands of distinct CDR3 sequences, approximately 14% of them detected once, and 9.5% to 13% sits in the top ten. This chain joins TRBV29-1 and TRBJ2-1, with 7 bases fitting TRBD2. The receptor was isolated from a man aged 50 or older who received an inactivated influenza vaccine. The starting material was PBMCs from blood, obtained about 12 days after vaccination. CDR3 coding DNA: TGCAGCGTTGGGGAGGGGATTAGCTGGAATGAGCAGTTCTTC. Translating it yields CSVGEGISWNEQFF.